This T cell receptor (beta chain) was captured by sequencing in a study of shared clonotypes between healthy human individuals. The germline V and J ends were trimmed by 5 bases and 5 bases, with 16 bases remaining between them. Germline V lookup: CDR1 SEHNR, CDR2 FQNEAQ (reference sequence). The CDR3 loop spans 15 amino acids. The protocol was immunoSEQ multiplex PCR, while the TCRdb copy is restricted to in-frame clones and leaves out a portion. Of a few hundred thousand clones listed, about 95% are singletons. A few counts support this clone. Naive CD8 cells lacked CD45RO, underwent positive selection for CCR7 and left out terminally differentiated effector memory CD45RA+ cells.

The source is a woman in her 30s in good health. What was sequenced was naive CD8+ T cells sorted from blood. The rearrangement links TRBV7-9 to TRBJ1-5; tentative D call: TRBD1 (5 bases). CDR3 coding DNA: TGTGCCAGCAGCGCCGGGTCAGAAGGGGATCAGCCCCAGCATTTT. This encodes CASSAGSEGDQPQHF.